One T cell receptor (beta chain) is described in this entry. The assay was immunoSEQ multiplex PCR, and TCRdb's table has in-frame clones only and misses some. The profile covers some 40,000 clones, with roughly 80% appearing a single time and roughly 17% taken by the ten largest. This record belongs to a study of blood T cell repertoires in COVID-19. For the study at large: Samples came from the United States, Italy and Spain, spanning acute and convalescent COVID-19. The analysed material was cDNA or gDNA that came from T cells, B-cell-depleted T cells, or PBMCs.

This CDR3 region has 14 residues. Trimming took 3 bases from V and 10 from J; bases not matched to a gene: 12. CDR1 is SGHDT, CDR2 YYEEEE, per germline. The V gene is TRBV5-6, the J gene TRBJ1-2; 7 bases line up with TRBD1. Sequences were obtained from peripheral blood. The source is an older man with acute or convalescent COVID-19. This CDR3 is CASSSGTAVIAYTF. The CDR3 DNA is TGTGCCAGCAGCTCCGGGACAGCAGTTATAGCCTACACCTTC.